Listed below are T cell receptor beta chains from one sample, sequenced in a study of early T cells in non-severe SARS-CoV-2 infection. TCRdb called the 5' RACE reads again in MiXCR, with one record for every CDR3 protein. The sample consists of about 63,000 distinct CDR3 sequences, roughly 13% of them appearing once. Sequencing was done on a sample of whole blood. The receptors stem from an adult who was a healthcare worker with PCR-confirmed SARS-CoV-2 infection or an uninfected control (not recorded which). Both conserved end residues are part of each CDR3. The order of the fields is CDR3 protein, CDR3 DNA, clone size, D gene, V gene, J gene. A D gene is named only where the DNA matches it firmly. The size field is filled for only some rows; it gives once, few, many or a size class.

cdr3_aa: CASSQWGYTDTQYF
cdr3_nt: TGTGCCAGCAGCCAATGGGGGTACACAGATACGCAGTATTTT
clone_size: many
d_call: .
v_call: TRBV14
j_call: TRBJ2-3

cdr3_aa: CASSFQGATLDLYGYTF
cdr3_nt: TGTGCCAGCAGCTTCCAGGGGGCCACCCTGGATCTCTATGGCTACACCTTC
clone_size: .
d_call: TRBD1
v_call: TRBV5-8
j_call: TRBJ1-2

cdr3_aa: CSASHRGNQPQHF
cdr3_nt: TGCAGTGCCTCCCACAGAGGCAATCAGCCCCAGCATTTT
clone_size: many
d_call: .
v_call: TRBV20-1
j_call: TRBJ1-5

cdr3_aa: CASSPTVNTEAFF
cdr3_nt: TGTGCCAGCAGTCCTACAGTGAACACTGAAGCTTTCTTT
clone_size: many
d_call: .
v_call: TRBV6-2/TRBV6-3
j_call: TRBJ1-1

cdr3_aa: CASSDDSYNEQFF
cdr3_nt: TGTGCCAGCAGCGACGACTCCTACAATGAGCAGTTCTTC
clone_size: .
d_call: .
v_call: TRBV12-3/TRBV12-4
j_call: TRBJ2-1

cdr3_aa: CSVGVREGLDTQYF
cdr3_nt: TGCAGCGTTGGAGTCCGGGAGGGTTTGGATACGCAGTATTTT
clone_size: many
d_call: TRBD2
v_call: TRBV29-1
j_call: TRBJ2-3

cdr3_aa: CASSFGSRRGHGYTF
cdr3_nt: TGTGCCAGCAGTTTCGGGAGTCGTAGGGGGCATGGCTACACCTTC
clone_size: many
d_call: TRBD1
v_call: TRBV12-3/TRBV12-4
j_call: TRBJ1-2

cdr3_aa: CASSPGQGKETQYF
cdr3_nt: TGTGCCAGCAGTCCCGGACAGGGGAAGGAGACCCAGTACTTC
clone_size: many
d_call: TRBD1
v_call: TRBV6-5
j_call: TRBJ2-5

cdr3_aa: CASSPGGGSTDTQYF
cdr3_nt: TGTGCCAGCAGCCCCGGGGGGGGGTCCACAGATACGCAGTATTTT
clone_size: many
d_call: TRBD2
v_call: TRBV5-5
j_call: TRBJ2-3

cdr3_aa: CASSQDYNEQFF
cdr3_nt: TGTGCCAGCAGCCAGGATTACAATGAGCAGTTCTTC
clone_size: .
d_call: .
v_call: TRBV3-1
j_call: TRBJ2-1

cdr3_aa: CASSPWEGDTQYF
cdr3_nt: TGTGCCAGCAGCCCATGGGAGGGAGATACGCAGTATTTT
clone_size: many
d_call: TRBD2
v_call: TRBV9
j_call: TRBJ2-3

cdr3_aa: CASSEDRATNEKLFF
cdr3_nt: TGTGCCAGCAGTGAAGATCGTGCAACTAATGAAAAACTGTTTTTT
clone_size: many
d_call: .
v_call: TRBV6-1
j_call: TRBJ1-4

cdr3_aa: CASSPTLEGSGGELFF
cdr3_nt: TGTGCCAGCAGCCCTACCCTAGAGGGTAGCGGCGGGGAGCTGTTTTTT
clone_size: many
d_call: .
v_call: TRBV7-8
j_call: TRBJ2-2

cdr3_aa: CSARPLSNYGYTF
cdr3_nt: TGCAGTGCTAGGCCCCTAAGTAACTATGGCTACACCTTC
clone_size: many
d_call: .
v_call: TRBV20-1
j_call: TRBJ1-2

cdr3_aa: CASSHKGRVYQPQHF
cdr3_nt: TGTGCCAGCAGCCACAAGGGAAGGGTGTATCAGCCCCAGCATTTT
clone_size: .
d_call: .
v_call: TRBV5-8
j_call: TRBJ1-5

cdr3_aa: CASSYGDNQETQYF
cdr3_nt: TGTGCCAGCAGTTACGGGGACAACCAAGAGACCCAGTACTTC
clone_size: medium-sized
d_call: .
v_call: TRBV6-6
j_call: TRBJ2-5

cdr3_aa: CASTAPDRVSDTQYF
cdr3_nt: TGTGCCAGCACCGCCCCCGACAGGGTATCAGATACGCAGTATTTT
clone_size: .
d_call: TRBD1
v_call: TRBV12-3/TRBV12-4
j_call: TRBJ2-3

cdr3_aa: CASSPGDTEAFF
cdr3_nt: TGTGCCAGCAGCCCTGGGGATACTGAAGCTTTCTTT
clone_size: once
d_call: .
v_call: TRBV9
j_call: TRBJ1-1

cdr3_aa: CASSGGVTTMNSPLHF
cdr3_nt: TGTGCCAGCTCCGGTGGGGTGACCACGATGAATTCACCCCTCCACTTT
clone_size: many
d_call: .
v_call: TRBV18
j_call: TRBJ1-6

cdr3_aa: CASAMYRGEKLFF
cdr3_nt: TGTGCCAGCGCTATGTACCGGGGTGAAAAACTGTTTTTT
clone_size: many
d_call: .
v_call: TRBV12-3/TRBV12-4
j_call: TRBJ1-4

cdr3_aa: CASSLLGQGHGYTF
cdr3_nt: TGTGCCAGCAGCTTACTTGGACAGGGGCATGGCTACACCTTC
clone_size: few
d_call: TRBD1
v_call: TRBV7-2
j_call: TRBJ1-2

cdr3_aa: CASSWGDEQYF
cdr3_nt: TGTGCCAGTTCATGGGGAGACGAGCAGTACTTC
clone_size: .
d_call: .
v_call: TRBV6-5
j_call: TRBJ2-7

cdr3_aa: CAKDSSYNEQFF
cdr3_nt: TGTGCCAAAGACTCCTCCTACAATGAGCAGTTCTTC
clone_size: few
d_call: .
v_call: TRBV2
j_call: TRBJ2-1

cdr3_aa: CASSPPLRDTLFEAFF
cdr3_nt: TGTGCCAGCTCACCACCTCTCCGTGACACTCTGTTTGAAGCTTTCTTT
clone_size: .
d_call: .
v_call: TRBV18
j_call: TRBJ1-1

cdr3_aa: CASSEGDTLYTEAFF
cdr3_nt: TGTGCCAGCAGTGAAGGGGACACCCTGTACACTGAAGCTTTCTTT
clone_size: .
d_call: .
v_call: TRBV2
j_call: TRBJ1-1

cdr3_aa: CASSIRETGVYGYTF
cdr3_nt: TGTGCCAGTAGTATAAGGGAGACCGGGGTTTATGGCTACACCTTC
clone_size: few
d_call: .
v_call: TRBV19
j_call: TRBJ1-2

cdr3_aa: CAISRGPEANYGYTF
cdr3_nt: TGTGCCATCAGCCGGGGACCGGAGGCGAACTATGGCTACACCTTC
clone_size: many
d_call: .
v_call: TRBV10-3
j_call: TRBJ1-2

cdr3_aa: CASSLYDRFQPQHF
cdr3_nt: TGTGCCAGCAGTTTATACGACAGGTTTCAGCCCCAGCATTTT
clone_size: .
d_call: .
v_call: TRBV12-3/TRBV12-4
j_call: TRBJ1-5

cdr3_aa: CASSLAGQGETQYF
cdr3_nt: TGTGCCAGCAGCTTGGCCGGGCAGGGTGAGACCCAGTACTTC
clone_size: .
d_call: .
v_call: TRBV5-5
j_call: TRBJ2-5

cdr3_aa: CASSFSGGDNEQFF
cdr3_nt: TGTGCCAGCAGCTTTAGCGGGGGGGACAATGAGCAGTTCTTC
clone_size: .
d_call: TRBD2
v_call: TRBV7-9
j_call: TRBJ2-1

cdr3_aa: CASSGLDRTQYF
cdr3_nt: TGTGCCAGCAGCGGACTTGACAGGACCCAGTACTTC
clone_size: many
d_call: .
v_call: TRBV9
j_call: TRBJ2-5

cdr3_aa: CASSFNRRRSPLHF
cdr3_nt: TGTGCCAGCAGTTTCAATCGGAGACGTTCACCCCTCCACTTT
clone_size: many
d_call: .
v_call: TRBV12-3/TRBV12-4
j_call: TRBJ1-6

cdr3_aa: CASSPRGASEQYF
cdr3_nt: TGTGCCAGCAGCCCCAGAGGAGCTTCCGAGCAGTACTTC
clone_size: few
d_call: .
v_call: TRBV6-5
j_call: TRBJ2-7

cdr3_aa: CASSRTSGGATLGNEQFF
cdr3_nt: TGCGCCAGCAGCCGGACTAGCGGGGGGGCCACCCTGGGCAATGAGCAGTTCTTC
clone_size: many
d_call: TRBD2
v_call: TRBV5-1
j_call: TRBJ2-1

cdr3_aa: CATLGRDTEAFF
cdr3_nt: TGTGCCACCCTCGGGCGGGACACTGAAGCTTTCTTT
clone_size: .
d_call: .
v_call: TRBV6-6
j_call: TRBJ1-1

cdr3_aa: CASSEARKDTQYF
cdr3_nt: TGTGCCAGCAGTGAAGCAAGGAAAGATACGCAGTATTTT
clone_size: many
d_call: .
v_call: TRBV6-1
j_call: TRBJ2-3

cdr3_aa: CASSAQTDTQYF
cdr3_nt: TGCGCCAGCAGTGCCCAAACAGATACGCAGTATTTT
clone_size: many
d_call: .
v_call: TRBV10-2
j_call: TRBJ2-3

cdr3_aa: CASSFRGGADGYTF
cdr3_nt: TGTGCCAGCAGTTTCCGAGGGGGCGCGGATGGCTACACCTTC
clone_size: few
d_call: TRBD1
v_call: TRBV27
j_call: TRBJ1-2

cdr3_aa: CASSPQGYGYTF
cdr3_nt: TGTGCCAGCAGTCCACAGGGTTATGGCTACACCTTC
clone_size: .
d_call: .
v_call: TRBV6-1
j_call: TRBJ1-2

cdr3_aa: CAIRRTSGGNNEQFF
cdr3_nt: TGTGCCATCAGGAGGACTAGCGGGGGGAACAATGAGCAGTTCTTC
clone_size: many
d_call: TRBD2
v_call: TRBV10-3
j_call: TRBJ2-1